This T cell receptor beta chain was captured by sequencing in a study of blood T cell repertoires in COVID-19 (dated by TCRdb to between 2020 and 2021). With respect to the entire study: Samples covering the acute and convalescent phases of COVID-19 were provided by collaborators in the United States, Italy and Spain. The material from the prospective study consisted of cDNA or gDNA derived from T cells, B-cell-depleted T cells, or PBMCs. The dataset comprised deeply sampled blood TCRbeta repertoires from subjects exposed to, actively infected with, or recovered from COVID-19. The repertoires were released in a freely available public database meant as a resource for research on the immune response to SARS-CoV-2. Samples came from the ongoing ImmuneRACE study (first 160 participants) plus 1,254 subjects from 6 global collaborators. Sample metadata almost always included a de-identified subject ID, COVID-19 status, age in years and sex. Where HLA class I and class II types were available, the types were taken from metadata supplied by the sample provider, not from assay-based typing.

To note about this clone: There is no known antigen for this receptor. No qualities accompany the bases; no much larger clone lies one base away.

Samples from volunteer blood donors who had recovered from COVID-19 were contributed by a second Seattle source. Whole blood was collected in K2EDTA tubes by collaborating institutions according to the institutions' own protocols. For TCRbeta analysis, collaborators shipped samples in one of three forms: frozen whole blood, isolated PBMCs, or DNA extracted from either of those sample types. CDR1 SGHVS and CDR2 FQNEAQ were looked up in the germline V gene. V is trimmed back by 4 bases and J by 7 bases, and the junction contains 5 bases that no gene match accounts for. Inclusive of the bounding cysteine and phenylalanine, the CDR3 is 16 residues long. Just the 48-base CDR3 DNA is kept, in frame starting at base 1. Broader findings and caveats from the paper: Clinical and demographic metadata were provided uncurated, with the amount varying by source and participant.

TCRbeta CDR3 regions were amplified from genomic DNA by means of the immunoSEQ Assay, a bias-controlled multiplex PCR. The authors' analysis ran thus. Nucleated cell counts per sample were estimated from amplification of reference gene primers within the assay. To quantify the absolute abundance of each unique TCRbeta CDR3 rearrangement, sequence reads were collapsed and filtered. For each sample, productive Simpson clonality was calculated as the square root of Simpson's diversity index over productive rearrangements. Held by TCRdb, this immuneACCESS table contains in-frame sequences only and omits some clones. Under half of the omission traces to an unresolved V gene where checked; the cause of the rest is unknown. V and J calls and clone size are given by that table; D and trimming were obtained from the DNA. Across this sample there are a few hundred thousand clones, with roughly 85% seen only once. The ten largest clones represent about 4.3% of the sample.

Sequencing was carried out using peripheral blood. The source of this sequence is a man aged 60 to 75 who had recovered from COVID-19. This chain joins TRBV7-8 to TRBJ2-2; 14 nucleotides in the junction match TRBD2. CDR3 region: CASSSGLAGGYGELFF. The DNA is TGTGCCAGCAGCTCCGGACTAGCGGGGGGATACGGGGAGCTGTTTTTT.